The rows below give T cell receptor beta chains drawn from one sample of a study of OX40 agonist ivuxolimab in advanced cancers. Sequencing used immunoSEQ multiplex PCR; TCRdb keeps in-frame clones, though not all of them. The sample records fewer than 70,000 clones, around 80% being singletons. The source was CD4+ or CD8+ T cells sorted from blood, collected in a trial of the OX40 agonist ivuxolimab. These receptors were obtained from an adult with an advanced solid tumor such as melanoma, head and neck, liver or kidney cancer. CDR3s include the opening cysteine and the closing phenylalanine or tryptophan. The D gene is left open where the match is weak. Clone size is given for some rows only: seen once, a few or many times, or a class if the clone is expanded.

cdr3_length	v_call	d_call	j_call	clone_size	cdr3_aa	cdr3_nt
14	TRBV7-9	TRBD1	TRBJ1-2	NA	CASSLVGGVYGYTF	TGTGCCAGCAGCTTAGTAGGGGGCGTCTATGGCTACACCTTC
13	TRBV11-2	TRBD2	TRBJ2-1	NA	CATTSGGIGEQFF	TGTGCCACCACTAGCGGGGGTATAGGTGAGCAGTTCTTC
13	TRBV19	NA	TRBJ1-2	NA	CASSSYREGGYTF	TGTGCCAGTAGTTCCTACAGGGAGGGTGGCTACACCTTC
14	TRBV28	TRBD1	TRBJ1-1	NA	CASNLQGALTEAFF	TGTGCCAGCAATCTACAGGGGGCGCTCACTGAAGCTTTCTTT
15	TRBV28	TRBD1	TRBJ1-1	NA	CASTPDRTRRTEAFF	TGTGCCAGCACCCCGGACAGGACCCGACGTACTGAAGCTTTCTTT
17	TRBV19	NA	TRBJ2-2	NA	CASSILGLASNTGELFF	TGTGCCAGTAGTATTCTCGGGCTAGCTTCCAACACCGGGGAGCTGTTTTTT
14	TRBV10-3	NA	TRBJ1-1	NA	CAISNQGGNTEAFF	TGTGCCATCAGCAACCAGGGAGGGAACACTGAAGCTTTCTTT
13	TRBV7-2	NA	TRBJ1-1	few	CASSLSRGTEAFF	TGTGCCAGCAGCTTAAGTCGTGGCACTGAAGCTTTCTTT
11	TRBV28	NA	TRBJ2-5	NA	CASSTQETQYF	TGTGCCAGCAGCACACAAGAGACCCAGTACTTC
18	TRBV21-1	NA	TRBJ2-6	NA	CASSKVRRDNSGANVLTF	TGTGCCAGCAGCAAAGTCCGGCGGGACAACTCTGGGGCCAACGTCCTGACTTTC
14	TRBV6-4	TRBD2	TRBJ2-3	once	CASSEGGGADTQYF	TGTGCCAGCAGTGAGGGGGGGGGTGCAGATACGCAGTATTTT
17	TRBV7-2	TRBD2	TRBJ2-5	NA	CASSFRRLAGGLETQYF	TGTGCCAGCAGCTTCAGGCGACTAGCGGGGGGTCTCGAGACCCAGTACTTC
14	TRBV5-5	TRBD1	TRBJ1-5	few	CASSLTGVEQPQHF	TGTGCCAGCAGCCTGACAGGGGTGGAACAGCCCCAGCATTTT
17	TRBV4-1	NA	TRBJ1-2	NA	CASSPGSWLLTNYGYTF	TGCGCCAGCAGCCCCGGCTCGTGGTTGCTGACTAACTATGGCTACACCTTC
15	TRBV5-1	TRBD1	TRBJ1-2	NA	CASSVEGQGAYGYTF	TGCGCCAGCAGCGTGGAGGGACAGGGGGCCTATGGCTACACCTTC
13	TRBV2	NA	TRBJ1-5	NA	CASSEGKSQPQHF	TGTGCCAGCAGTGAAGGGAAGAGTCAGCCCCAGCATTTT
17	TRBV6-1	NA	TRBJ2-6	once	CASSEIRRHSVANVLTF	TGTGCCAGCAGCGAAATTCGACGACACAGTGTCGCCAACGTCCTGACTTTC
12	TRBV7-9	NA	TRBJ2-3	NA	CASRPDVGTQYF	TGTGCCAGCAGGCCCGACGTTGGGACGCAGTATTTT
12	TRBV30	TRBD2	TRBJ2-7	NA	CAWKRGSYEQYF	TGTGCCTGGAAGCGGGGCTCCTACGAGCAGTACTTC
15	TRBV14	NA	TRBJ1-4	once	CASSPHRATNEKLFF	TGTGCCAGCAGCCCTCACAGGGCCACTAATGAAAAACTGTTTTTT
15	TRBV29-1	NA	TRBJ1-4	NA	CSVDLREPTNEKLFF	TGCAGCGTTGACCTTCGAGAGCCAACTAATGAAAAACTGTTTTTT
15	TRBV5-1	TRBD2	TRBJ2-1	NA	CASSKGSGGAVEQFF	TGCGCCAGCAGCAAGGGTAGCGGGGGGGCAGTAGAGCAGTTCTTC
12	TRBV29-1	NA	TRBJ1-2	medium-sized	CSVVEGGYGYTF	TGCAGCGTTGTGGAGGGGGGCTATGGCTACACCTTC
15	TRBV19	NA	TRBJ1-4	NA	CASSISTGISEKLFF	TGTGCCAGTAGTATATCAACAGGGATCAGTGAAAAACTGTTTTTT
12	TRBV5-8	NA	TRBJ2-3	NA	CASSPSFDTQYF	TGTGCCAGCAGCCCTTCCTTTGATACGCAGTATTTT
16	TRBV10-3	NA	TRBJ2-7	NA	CAISEDRQEILAEQYF	TGTGCCATCAGTGAAGATCGACAGGAAATCTTGGCAGAGCAGTACTTC
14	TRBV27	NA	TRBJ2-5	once	CASSLTPRSETQYF	TGTGCCAGCAGTTTGACCCCCCGGTCCGAGACCCAGTACTTC
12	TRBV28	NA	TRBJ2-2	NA	CASSFRRGELFF	TGTGCCAGCAGTTTTCGTCGGGGGGAGCTGTTTTTT
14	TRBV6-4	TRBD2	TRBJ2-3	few	CASSANSQTSAQYF	TGTGCCAGCAGCGCCAATTCCCAGACTAGCGCGCAGTATTTT
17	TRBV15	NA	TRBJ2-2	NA	CATSRELVSAVTGELFF	TGTGCCACCAGCAGAGAACTAGTTTCCGCCGTGACCGGGGAGCTGTTTTTT
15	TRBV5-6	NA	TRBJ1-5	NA	CASSQSGRANQPQHF	TGTGCCAGCAGCCAATCAGGCAGGGCGAATCAGCCCCAGCATTTT
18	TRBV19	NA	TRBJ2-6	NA	CASSIPRTGRSVANVLTF	TGTGCCAGTAGTATTCCACGGACGGGGAGAAGTGTGGCCAACGTCCTGACTTTC
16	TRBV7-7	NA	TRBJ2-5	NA	CASSFGRLRVGETQYF	TGTGCTAGCAGCTTTGGTCGACTCAGGGTGGGGGAGACCCAGTACTTC
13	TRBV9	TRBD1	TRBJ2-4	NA	CASSGDRGDIQYF	TGTGCCAGCAGCGGAGACAGGGGAGACATTCAGTACTTC
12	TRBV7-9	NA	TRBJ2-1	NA	CASSSLDNEQFF	TGTGCCAGCAGCAGCCTAGACAATGAGCAGTTCTTC
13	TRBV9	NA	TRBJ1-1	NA	CASSVEWSTEAFF	TGTGCCAGCAGCGTAGAGTGGTCCACTGAAGCTTTCTTT
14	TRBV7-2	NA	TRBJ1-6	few	CASSLGFEGSPLHF	TGTGCCAGCAGCTTAGGCTTCGAGGGATCACCCCTCCACTTT
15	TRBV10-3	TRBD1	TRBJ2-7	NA	CAISDGTGETYEQYF	TGTGCCATCAGTGATGGGACAGGCGAAACCTACGAGCAGTACTTC
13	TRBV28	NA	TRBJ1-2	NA	CASSRQGLSGYTF	TGTGCCAGCAGTCGGCAGGGTCTTAGTGGCTACACCTTC
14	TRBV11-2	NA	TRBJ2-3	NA	CASSSIRAQLVKYF	TGTGCCAGCAGCTCCATCCGCGCGCAACTAGTCAAGTATTTT
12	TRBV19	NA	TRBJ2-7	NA	CATRDPAYEQYF	TGTGCCACCAGGGACCCCGCCTACGAGCAGTACTTC
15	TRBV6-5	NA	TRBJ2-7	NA	CASRLERGNSHEQYF	TGTGCCAGCAGACTAGAGAGGGGCAATAGCCACGAGCAGTACTTC
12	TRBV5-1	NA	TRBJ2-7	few	CASSLEVHEQYF	TGCGCCAGCAGCTTGGAAGTACACGAGCAGTACTTC
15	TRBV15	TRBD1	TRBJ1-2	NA	CATSRGDRVIYGYTF	TGTGCCACCAGCAGAGGGGACAGGGTAATCTATGGCTACACCTTC
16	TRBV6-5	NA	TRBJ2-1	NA	CASSSSPTRPVSEQFF	TGTGCCAGCAGTTCCTCACCGACCCGCCCAGTCAGTGAGCAGTTCTTC
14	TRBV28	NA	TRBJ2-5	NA	CASTPRGAEETQYF	TGTGCCAGCACCCCTCGGGGGGCGGAAGAGACCCAGTACTTC
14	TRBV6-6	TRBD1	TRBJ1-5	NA	CASSKTGGNQPQHF	TGTGCCAGCAGTAAGACAGGGGGCAATCAGCCCCAGCATTTT
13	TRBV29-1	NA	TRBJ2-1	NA	CSVGGPTNNEQFF	TGCAGCGTTGGGGGTCCCACCAACAATGAGCAGTTCTTC
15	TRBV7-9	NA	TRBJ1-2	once	CASTSEGTPNYGYTF	TGTGCCAGCACCTCGGAGGGGACACCTAACTATGGCTACACCTTC
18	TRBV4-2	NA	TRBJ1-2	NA	CASSQLLPSAGLNYGYTF	TGTGCCAGCAGCCAACTGCTCCCCAGCGCAGGGCTAAACTATGGCTACACCTTC